These 6 T cell receptor beta chains originate from one sample sequenced in a study of OX40 agonist ivuxolimab in advanced cancers. Clones were sequenced by immunoSEQ multiplex PCR, and TCRdb holds only the in-frame ones, with some missing. The profile shows approximately 67,000 clones, about 88% of them singletons. The source was CD4+ or CD8+ T cells sorted from blood, collected in a trial of the OX40 agonist ivuxolimab. The receptors stem from an adult with an advanced solid tumor such as melanoma, head and neck, liver or kidney cancer.

This CDR3 is CASSLDLNTDTQYF. The CDR3 nucleotides are TGTGCCAGCAGCCTTGACTTGAACACAGATACGCAGTATTTT. This rearrangement joins TRBV5-4 to TRBJ2-3; D call uncertain. Trimming left V 4 bases short and J 2 bases short, with 11 bases between. This CDR3 is built from 14 residues. Germline V gene data show CDR1 as SGHNT and CDR2 as YYREEE (reference sequence). The variable domain in full, with the rest retrieved from reference TRBV5-4 and TRBJ2-3, is ETGVTQSPTHLIKTRGQQVTLRCSSQSGHNTVSWYQQALGQGPQFIFQYYREEENGRGNFPPRFSGLQFPNYSSELNVNALELDDSALYLCASSLDLNTDTQYFGPGTRLTVL.

This chain connects TRBV12-5 to TRBJ1-1; D remains ambiguous. CDR3 length: 14 residues. The V end lost 7 bases, the J end lost 1 base, and 13 bases lay between the germline ends. The V gene's germline CDR1 is LGHNT and CDR2 FRNRAP. CDR3 DNA: TGTGCTAGTGCCCCCCGGGGTAGGAACACTGAAGCTTTCTTT. Translating it yields CASAPRGRNTEAFF.

This clone was observed a single time. The J gene is TRBJ2-5, the V gene TRBV2; 14 nucleotides line up with TRBD2. After removal of 6 bases from V and 5 bases from J, the junction contained 8 bases not matched to a gene. The CDR3 has 16 residues. The germline V gene has CDR1 SNHLY and CDR2 FYNNEI. The CDR3 DNA sequence: TGTGCCAGCAGCACTGGACTAGCGGGGGGAGGGGAGACCCAGTACTTC. Encoded protein: CASSTGLAGGGETQYF.

The rearrangement joins TRBV2 to TRBJ2-1; D uncertain. The CDR3 is 13 residues long. V gave up 2 bases and J gave up 9 bases, with 11 bases separating them. Per the germline V gene, CDR1 is SNHLY and CDR2 is FYNNEI. The CDR3 spells CASSEQVGGEQFF. The CDR3 DNA is TGTGCCAGCAGTGAACAAGTCGGCGGTGAGCAGTTCTTC.

This chain uses TRBV20-1 with TRBJ1-1; possibly TRBD1 for D (5 bases). V shed 6 bases and J shed 7 bases, with 12 bases lying between them. The germline CDR1 and CDR2 sequences are DFQATT and SNEGSKA (reference sequence). There are 11 residues in the CDR3. CDR3 residues: CSAVRVGEAFF. In DNA form, the CDR3 reads TGCAGTGCGGTCAGGGTTGGTGAAGCTTTCTTT.

J is TRBJ2-1 and V is TRBV10-3; no reliable D call. The germline V gene encodes CDR1 ENHRY and CDR2 SYGVKD. CDR3 size: 14 residues. The V and J ends lost 0 bases and 5 bases respectively, with 8 bases between them. Here the CDR3 DNA reads TGTGCCATCAGTGAGTCGAACAACGACAATGAGCAGTTCTTC. It encodes CAISESNNDNEQFF.